What follows are 27 T cell receptor beta chains derived from one specimen sequenced in a study of cytomegalovirus exposure and HLA in healthy donors. 13 Jbeta primers and 60 Vbeta primers were used for the PCR. Profiled with immunoSEQ multiplex PCR; TCRdb holds only in-frame clones, not every one. This sample carries 90,000 to 130,000 clones, around 88% of them seen once, and the ten largest clones take more than 1.5%. Material: PBMCs. These receptors were obtained from a man aged 35-49 years in good health and CMV-seronegative.

The chain joins TRBV7-2 to TRBJ1-1; D is undetermined. CDR1 and CDR2 (germline): SGHTA, FQGNSA. V shed 5 bases and J shed 7 bases, with 11 bases lying between them. CDR3 length: 12 residues. Here the CDR3 reads CASSPQSLEAFF. The DNA for the CDR3 is TGTGCCAGCAGCCCTCAAAGCCTTGAAGCTTTCTTT. Full variable domain (outside the CDR3, taken from reference TRBV7-2 and TRBJ1-1): GAGVSQSPSNKVTEKGKDVELRCDPISGHTALYWYRQSLGQGLEFLIYFQGNSAPDKSGLPSDRFSAERTGGSVSTLTIQRTQQEDSAVYLCASSPQSLEAFFGQGTRLTVV.

The chain is built from TRBV7-3 and TRBJ2-1, with a possible D match to TRBD1 (6 bases). V was trimmed by 5 bases and J by 6 bases, leaving 14 bases between them. The germline CDR1 and CDR2 sequences are SGHTA and FQGTGA. This CDR3 comprises 14 residues. In nucleotides, the CDR3 is TGTGCCAGCAGCCGTAATGACAGGACCAATGAGCAGTTCTTC. Translated, it gives CASSRNDRTNEQFF.

V gene TRBV4-2 combines with J gene TRBJ1-2; 7 bases are a match to TRBD1. CDR3 length equals 15 residues. Germline assignment: CDR1 LGHNA and CDR2 YNFKEQ. Trimming cost V 4 bases and J 5 bases; bases outside gene matches: 10. CDR3 residues: CASSPSGQSEYGYTF. CDR3 nucleotides: TGTGCCAGCAGCCCATCGGGACAGTCCGAGTATGGCTACACCTTC.

The chain carries TRBV6-5 and TRBJ1-1, with D possibly matching TRBD1 (6 bases). The CDR3 is 16 residues long. V was pared by 0 bases and J by 5 bases, with 16 bases between. Germline values: CDR1 MNHEY, CDR2 SVGAGI. Here the CDR3 reads CASSYSKGVWGTEAFF. The CDR3 region has the DNA TGTGCCAGCAGTTACTCGAAGGGGGTGTGGGGTACTGAAGCTTTCTTT.

The V gene is TRBV2, the J gene TRBJ1-1; D is uncertain. The V gene lost 8 bases and the J gene lost 0 bases, with 4 bases spanning the gap. The CDR3 has 11 amino acids. Germline CDR1 and CDR2: SNHLY and FYNNEI. The CDR3 region has the DNA TGTGCCAGCCCCATGAACACTGAAGCTTTCTTT. This translates into CASPMNTEAFF.

This clone was picked up a small number of times. This sequence joins TRBV7-2 and TRBJ2-1; TRBD2 matches 12 bases. The CDR3 loop spans 17 amino acids. Per the germline V gene, CDR1 is SGHTA and CDR2 is FQGNSA. V lost 5 bases to trimming and J lost 4 bases; unmatched junction nucleotides: 9. The CDR3, as DNA: TGTGCCAGCAGCCCTGATCTAGCGGGGGGGCTGTACAATGAGCAGTTCTTC. Amino acid sequence: CASSPDLAGGLYNEQFF.

This rearrangement joins TRBV28 to TRBJ2-7; D is undetermined. Deletions cut 3 bases from V and 3 bases from J, with 9 bases between. CDR3 length: 13 residues. CDR1 MDHEN and CDR2 SYDVKM come from the germline V gene. In nucleotides, the CDR3 is TGTGCCAGCAGTTTTCGACTGATCTACGAGCAGTACTTC. This translates into CASSFRLIYEQYF.

The genes are TRBV6-5 and TRBJ2-5, with 7 bases lining up with TRBD2. Trimming removed 0 bases from V and 1 base from J; junction bases left unmatched: 5. CDR3 size: 16 residues. Per germline, CDR1 MNHEY and CDR2 SVGAGI. The CDR3 region has the DNA TGTGCCAGCAGTTACTCCGCCCAGCGGGGCCAAGAGACCCAGTACTTC. Residues: CASSYSAQRGQETQYF.

The V and J genes are TRBV5-1 and TRBJ2-3; TRBD2 matches at 7 bases. The J segment lost 0 bases and the V segment lost 0 bases, leaving 4 bases of the junction unmatched. Per the germline V gene, CDR1 is SGHRS and CDR2 is YFSETQ. The CDR3 is made up of 16 amino acids. The CDR3 nucleotides are TGCGCCAGCAGCTTGGTAACTAGCGCGAGCACAGATACGCAGTATTTT. Its translation is CASSLVTSASTDTQYF.

The rearrangement joins TRBV7-2 to TRBJ2-7; TRBD1 matches 8 bases. Germline V lookup: CDR1 SGHTA, CDR2 FQGNSA. This CDR3 has 14 residues. Trimming removed 1 base from V and 6 bases from J; junction bases left unmatched: 5. This CDR3 reads CASSLGRGQGEQYF. DNA of the CDR3: TGTGCCAGCAGCTTAGGGCGCGGACAGGGCGAGCAGTACTTC.

The rearrangement joins TRBV7-2 to TRBJ2-4; 8 nucleotides agree with TRBD1. The CDR3 contains 17 residues. Germline CDR1 and CDR2: SGHTA and FQGNSA. V trimming: 5 bases; J trimming: 1 base; junction bases outside the gene matches: 10. The CDR3 loop is CASSTPGGEGAKNIQYF. The CDR3 DNA reads as TGTGCCAGCAGCACTCCAGGGGGCGAGGGTGCCAAAAACATTCAGTACTTC. Full variable domain (rest looked up from reference TRBV7-2 and TRBJ2-4): GAGVSQSPSNKVTEKGKDVELRCDPISGHTALYWYRQSLGQGLEFLIYFQGNSAPDKSGLPSDRFSAERTGGSVSTLTIQRTQQEDSAVYLCASSTPGGEGAKNIQYFGAGTRLSVL.

The chain couples TRBV5-6 to TRBJ1-2; 7 bases are a match to TRBD1. Germline CDR1 and CDR2: SGHDT and YYEEEE. V lost 3 bases to trimming and J lost 2 bases; unmatched junction nucleotides: 10. The CDR3 totals 16 residues. CDR3 amino acids: CASSYSPGTANYGYTF. CDR3 DNA sequence: TGTGCCAGCAGCTATTCTCCCGGGACAGCCAACTATGGCTACACCTTC.

The chain links TRBV7-7 to TRBJ2-2; 10 bases align to TRBD2. Germline CDR1 is SSHAT and CDR2 is FNYEAQ (reference sequence). This CDR3 is built from 15 residues. V gave up 8 bases and J gave up 6 bases; unmatched junction bases: 9. The CDR3: CASAESGGGSGELFF. In DNA, the CDR3 is TGTGCCAGCGCGGAGAGCGGGGGGGGATCCGGGGAGCTGTTTTTT.

The V gene is TRBV19, the J gene TRBJ1-5; D not certain. Germline CDR1 is LNHDA and CDR2 is SQIVND (reference sequence). Trimming cost V 9 bases and J 5 bases, with 17 bases left between them. This CDR3 has 14 amino acids. DNA of the CDR3: TGTGCCAGCCAAGAAGCAGGTTACTATCAGCCCCAGCATTTT. Translation: CASQEAGYYQPQHF.

This clone was seen only a few times. The chain links TRBV6-1 to TRBJ1-5; no clear D. Per germline, CDR1 MNHNS and CDR2 SASEGT. The V and J ends lost 5 bases and 7 bases respectively, with 18 bases between them. The CDR3 sequence is 15 residues long. The CDR3 loop reads CASSNWAPSRQPQHF. In DNA, the CDR3 is TGTGCCAGCAGTAATTGGGCCCCTAGCCGGCAGCCCCAGCATTTT.

The CDR3 sequence: CASSRDSLGNTIYF. DNA for the CDR3: TGCGCCAGCAGCCGGGACAGCTTAGGAAACACCATATATTTT. This chain connects TRBV5-1 to TRBJ1-3; 7 bases match TRBD1. CDR3 size: 14 residues. V trimming: 4 bases; J trimming: 4 bases; junction bases outside the gene matches: 5. Germline V lookup: CDR1 SGHRS, CDR2 YFSETQ.

V usage is TRBV10-3 and J usage is TRBJ1-1; unclear D gene. Trimming cost V 2 bases and J 1 base, with 5 bases left between them. Germline V gene sequence: CDR1 ENHRY, CDR2 SYGVKD. CDR3 size: 13 residues. This CDR3 reads CAISEGRNTEAFF. DNA for the CDR3: TGTGCCATCAGTGAGGGGCGGAACACTGAAGCTTTCTTT.

The chain links TRBV19 to TRBJ1-5; perhaps TRBD1 as D (5 bases). The CDR3 extends over 17 amino acids. Germline values: CDR1 LNHDA, CDR2 SQIVND (reference sequence). The V end lost 5 bases, the J end lost 4 bases, and 21 bases lay between the germline ends. CDR3 sequence: CASSSSGTSGSNQPQHF. The CDR3 DNA follows: TGTGCCAGTAGTTCGAGCGGGACCAGCGGCTCGAATCAGCCCCAGCATTTT.

This chain connects TRBV10-3 to TRBJ1-2, with TRBD1 as a possible D gene (6 bases). Germline values: CDR1 ENHRY, CDR2 SYGVKD. Trimming removed 9 bases from V and 3 bases from J, with 17 bases in between. This CDR3 has 14 residues. The DNA for the CDR3 is TGTGCCATGACAGACACCCAGGGGTACTATGGCTACACCTTC. It is translated as CAMTDTQGYYGYTF.

The rearrangement links TRBV5-6 to TRBJ1-1, with D unresolved. V shed 6 bases and J shed 6 bases, with 12 bases lying between them. The V gene's germline CDR1 is SGHDT and CDR2 YYEEEE. The CDR3 consists of 12 residues. The CDR3 nucleotides are TGTGCCAGCACCGCGAAATCCGCTGAAGCTTTCTTT. Its translation: CASTAKSAEAFF. The entire variable domain, with the rest obtained from reference TRBV5-6 and TRBJ1-1, is as follows: DAGVTQSPTHLIKTRGQQVTLRCSPKSGHDTVSWYQQALGQGPQFIFQYYEEEERQRGNFPDRFSGHQFPNYSSELNVNALLLGDSALYLCASTAKSAEAFFGQGTRLTVV.

The chain recombines TRBV2 with TRBJ1-5; D unresolved. This CDR3 spans 15 amino acids. CDR1 is SNHLY and CDR2 is FYNNEI in the germline V gene. Trimming took off 2 bases at V and 0 bases at J, with 8 bases between the two ends. DNA for the CDR3: TGTGCCAGCAGTGAACAGGATTATAGCAATCAGCCCCAGCATTTT. Translation gives CASSEQDYSNQPQHF.

This clone was observed a handful of times. The J gene is TRBJ2-7, the V gene TRBV5-4, with D maybe TRBD1 (6 bases). Germline CDR1 is SGHNT and CDR2 is YYREEE (reference sequence). Trimming removed 4 bases from V and 0 bases from J, with 11 bases in between. The CDR3 is made up of 14 amino acids. CDR3: CASSAGQPSYEQYF. CDR3 DNA: TGTGCCAGCAGCGCCGGACAGCCCTCCTACGAGCAGTACTTC.

V and J are TRBV7-9 and TRBJ2-4; D may be TRBD1 (6 bases). There are 17 residues in the CDR3. The germline V gene has CDR1 SEHNR and CDR2 FQNEAQ (reference sequence). Trimming took 5 bases from V and 4 from J, leaving 21 bases between them. The CDR3 loop reads CASSLIAPTGFKNIQYF. CDR3 bases: TGTGCCAGCAGCCTAATAGCCCCCACAGGGTTTAAAAACATTCAGTACTTC.

The rearrangement uses TRBV28 and TRBJ1-4, with D uncertain. The ends were cut back, 4 bases at V and 3 bases at J, with 9 bases in the middle. The length of the CDR3 is 14 residues. The V gene's germline CDR1 is MDHEN and CDR2 SYDVKM. CDR3 residues: CASSWLQPNEKLFF. CDR3 DNA: TGTGCCAGCAGTTGGCTACAGCCTAATGAAAAACTGTTTTTT.

The gene calls are TRBV7-8 and TRBJ1-2, with unresolved D. Per the germline V gene, CDR1 is SGHVS and CDR2 is FQNEAQ. CDR3 length equals 15 residues. Trimming shortened V by 1 base and J by 1 base, and 10 bases separated the two germline ends. CDR3 coding DNA: TGTGCCAGCAGCTTAGGCCAGGCTAATAACTATGGCTACACCTTC. It encodes CASSLGQANNYGYTF.

The chain combines TRBV5-4 with TRBJ2-7, with 10 bases matching TRBD1. Germline V gene lookup returns CDR1 SGHNT and CDR2 YYREEE (reference sequence). V shed 5 bases and J 6 bases; nucleotides not matched to a gene: 11. The CDR3 runs to 15 residues. The CDR3 loop reads CASRSTPRDRGEQYF. In DNA form, the CDR3 reads TGTGCCAGCAGGTCTACTCCCCGGGACAGGGGCGAGCAGTACTTC.

The CDR3 region has the DNA TGTGCCAGCAGTGAGGTAGGGGGCATCAACTATGGCTACACCTTC. This sequence encodes CASSEVGGINYGYTF. The chain has TRBV2 and TRBJ1-2, with 7 bases lining up with TRBD1. The V segment lost 3 bases and the J segment 2 bases; nucleotides outside the gene matches: 6. Germline CDR1 and CDR2: SNHLY and FYNNEI. The CDR3 length is 15 residues.